A single sample is the source of the 25 T cell receptor beta chains below, sequenced in a study of blood T cells in healthy people across ages. A second PCR, run for about 6 to 11 cycles, used a sample-barcoded 5' primer plus a J-beta primer mix. TCRdb used MiXCR to reprocess the 5' RACE reads, holding one entry per CDR3 protein. The repertoire holds 750,000 to 950,000 distinct CDR3 sequences, with around a quarter as singletons. A further study also used this sample, focusing on T cells of mothers and their children.

The sequenced sample consisted of blood. The source of these receptors is a boy between 5 and 17 years old in good health.

The chain joins TRBV18 to TRBJ1-2, with D uncertain. In germline, CDR1 is KGHSH, CDR2 LQKENI. The V gene lost 3 bases and the J gene lost 6 bases, with 8 bases spanning the gap. The CDR3 has 12 residues. This CDR3 reads CASSPRSDGYTF. The CDR3 nucleotides read TGTGCCAGCTCACCTCGGTCCGATGGCTACACCTTC.

This sequence joins TRBV28 and TRBJ2-5; the match to TRBD1 covers 8 bases. The DNA end favors TRBJ2-7, so the J call may be wrong. The CDR3 length is 14 residues. Germline values: CDR1 MDHEN, CDR2 SYDVKM. This chain's CDR3 is CASSSQGGDYEQYF. The CDR3, as DNA: TGTGCCAGCAGTTCACAGGGGGGCGACTACGAGCAGTACTTC.

The chain joins TRBV7-9 to TRBJ1-2, with D perhaps matching TRBD1 (5 bases). Trimming removed 5 bases from V and 8 bases from J, with 15 bases in between. Germline CDR1 and CDR2: SEHNR and FQNEAQ (reference sequence). This CDR3 spans 13 amino acids. The CDR3: CASSRGTPIGYTF. In DNA, the CDR3 is TGTGCCAGCAGCCGCGGGACGCCGATCGGCTACACCTTC.

This clonotype came up a few times. The V call is TRBV29-1, the J call TRBJ1-1; tentatively, D is TRBD1 (5 bases). The CDR3 covers 13 residues. CDR1 and CDR2 from the germline V gene are SQVTM and ANQGSEA. The V end lost 2 bases, the J end lost 6 bases, and 13 bases lay between the germline ends. In DNA, the CDR3 is TGCAGCGTTGAAAACGGCAGGGTGCCTGAAGCTTTCTTT. This translates into CSVENGRVPEAFF. The variable domain in full, with the rest retrieved from reference TRBV29-1 and TRBJ1-1, is SAVISQKPSRDICQRGTSLTIQCQVDSQVTMMFWYRQQPGQSLTLIATANQGSEATYESGFVIDKFPISRPNLTFSTLTVSNMSPEDSSIYLCSVENGRVPEAFFGQGTRLTVV.

There are a few counts of this clonotype. V and J are TRBV7-9 and TRBJ2-5, with 13 bases that match TRBD2. Germline trimming cut 5 bases from V and 0 bases from J; bases unmatched to any gene: 6. Germline V CDR1 and CDR2: SEHNR, FQNEAQ (reference sequence). CDR3 length: 17 residues. CDR3 bases: TGTGCCAGCAGCCCGCTGACTAGCGGGGGGTACCAAGAGACCCAGTACTTC. Translating gives CASSPLTSGGYQETQYF.

The chain uses TRBV12-5 and TRBJ1-5, with 9 bases identical to TRBD1. Germline V gives CDR1 LGHNT, CDR2 FRNRAP. The CDR3 is made up of 13 amino acids. V shed 9 bases and J 5 bases; nucleotides not matched to a gene: 5. The CDR3, as DNA: TGTGCTAGGGACAGGGGTCGCGATCAGCCCCAGCATTTT. Translation: CARDRGRDQPQHF.

The sample holds a few counts of this clonotype. The V call is TRBV12-3 or TRBV12-4, the J call TRBJ2-7; 9 positions match TRBD1. V dropped 6 bases and J dropped 5; count of bases not matched to a gene: 11. This CDR3 has 15 amino acids. CDR3 region: CASRTTGGGFHEQYF. CDR3 sequence (DNA): TGTGCCAGCAGAACTACAGGGGGCGGCTTCCACGAGCAGTACTTC.

The chain couples TRBV20-1 to TRBJ2-7; D ambiguous. There are 14 residues in the CDR3. Trimming shortened V by 6 bases and J by 6 bases, and 21 bases separated the two germline ends. Germline assignment: CDR1 DFQATT and CDR2 SNEGSKA (reference sequence). The CDR3 is CSAAEDLSPLEQYF. Here the CDR3 DNA reads TGCAGTGCGGCCGAGGACCTATCACCCCTCGAGCAGTACTTC.

This clonotype has a handful of counts. The chain couples TRBV18 to TRBJ1-4; possibly TRBD1 for D (5 bases). Between the trimmed V and J ends, which lost 3 bases and 4 bases, there was a span of 12 bases. From germline, CDR1 is KGHSH and CDR2 LQKENI. The CDR3 loop spans 15 amino acids. CDR3 nucleotides: TGTGCCAGCTCACCCCGGAGGGGACGTAATGAAAAACTGTTTTTT. This translates into CASSPRRGRNEKLFF.

This clonotype was counted a few times. The rearrangement links TRBV6-2 or TRBV6-3 to TRBJ1-6; unclear D gene. Trimming removed 5 bases from V and 0 bases from J, with 11 bases in between. CDR1 is MNHEY, CDR2 SVGEGT, per germline. This CDR3 is built from 16 residues. In DNA form, the CDR3 reads TGTGCCAGCAGTAACTACAGAGGCTCCTATAATTCACCCCTCCACTTT. Protein product: CASSNYRGSYNSPLHF.

Remarks on this clonotype: At one end, the junction sequence differs from germline, possibly due to a read error. This chain joins TRBV9 and TRBJ1-4, with unresolved D. This CDR3 contains 15 residues. CDR1 and CDR2 from the germline V gene are SGDLS and YYNGEE. CDR3 in DNA: TGTGCCAGCAGCGTAGGGCGTAGTCGGGGTGAAAAGCTGTTTTTT. This gives the protein CASSVGRSRGEKLFF.

The rearrangement joins TRBV5-1 to TRBJ1-3; TRBD1 might be the D (5 bases). The CDR3 consists of 15 residues. V was shortened by 4 bases and J by 0 bases, with 11 bases between the two germline ends. The germline CDR1 and CDR2 sequences are SGHRS and YFSETQ. This CDR3 reads CASSPGGNSGNTIYF. The CDR3 nucleotides are TGCGCCAGCAGCCCGGGGGGTAACTCTGGAAACACCATATATTTT. Drawing the rest from reference TRBV5-1 and TRBJ1-3, the complete variable domain is KAGVTQTPRYLIKTRGQQVTLSCSPISGHRSVSWYQQTPGQGLQFLFEYFSETQRNKGNFPGRFSGRQFSNSRSEMNVSTLELGDSALYLCASSPGGNSGNTIYFGEGSWLTVV.

This sequence joins TRBV12-3 or TRBV12-4 and TRBJ2-2; D might be TRBD2 (5 bases). CDR3 length: 15 residues. Between the trimmed V and J ends, which lost 2 bases and 5 bases, there was a span of 12 bases. In DNA, the CDR3 is TGTGCCAGCAGTTTAAGAAGCGGCGGTACCGGGGAGCTGTTTTTT. This codes for CASSLRSGGTGELFF.

This clonotype was picked up a small number of times. The chain employs TRBV10-3 and TRBJ1-1; a weak D match, TRBD1 (6 bases). Deletions cut 5 bases from V and 5 bases from J, with 6 bases between. The CDR3 runs 11 residues. Germline assignment: CDR1 ENHRY and CDR2 SYGVKD. This CDR3 reads CAISQGTEAFF. The CDR3 DNA is TGTGCCATCAGTCAGGGGACTGAAGCTTTCTTT.

The chain has TRBV4-1 and TRBJ2-7; the D is unclear. Germline V CDR1 and CDR2: MGHRA, YSYEKL. The germline V and J ends were trimmed by 2 bases and 2 bases, with 19 bases remaining between them. CDR3 length equals 17 residues. The CDR3 nucleotides read TGCGCCAGCAGCCAAAGGCTAGACAACTCCCAGCCCTACGAGCAGTACTTC. This encodes CASSQRLDNSQPYEQYF.

V and J are TRBV10-3 and TRBJ1-1; D gene unclear. Germline lookup yields CDR1 ENHRY and CDR2 SYGVKD. With 2 bases removed from V and 1 base from J, the gap between germline ends came to 8 bases. This CDR3 comprises 14 residues. The CDR3, as DNA: TGTGCCATCAGTGAGCGACTGTCGAACACTGAAGCTTTCTTT. Protein sequence: CAISERLSNTEAFF.

Only a few counts were recorded for this clonotype. The gene calls are TRBV20-1 and TRBJ1-3; 9 bases line up with TRBD1. The CDR3 covers 16 residues. CDR1 and CDR2 (germline): DFQATT, SNEGSKA (reference sequence). Trimming removed 3 bases from V and 3 bases from J; junction bases left unmatched: 9. The CDR3 protein is CSASGDTGGNGNTIYF. The CDR3 DNA reads TGCAGTGCTAGTGGCGATACAGGGGGCAATGGAAACACCATATATTTT.

The chain has TRBV4-1 and TRBJ2-1; D might be TRBD1 (5 bases). Deletions cut 1 base from V and 0 bases from J, with 7 bases between. The germline V gene encodes CDR1 MGHRA and CDR2 YSYEKL. The CDR3 covers 15 residues. The CDR3 loop reads CASSQAGISYNEQFF. The DNA of the CDR3 is TGCGCCAGCAGCCAAGCAGGGATCTCCTACAATGAGCAGTTCTTC.

This clonotype showed up just a few times. This chain uses TRBV29-1 with TRBJ2-5; D ambiguous. The CDR3 has 11 residues. Trimming pared 4 bases from V and 5 bases from J, leaving 8 bases between. Germline V gene lookup returns CDR1 SQVTM and CDR2 ANQGSEA. The DNA of the CDR3 is TGCAGCGTTGTAAACGGGGAGACCCAGTACTTC. As protein: CSVVNGETQYF.

This chain joins TRBV20-1 and TRBJ2-7; weak D call: TRBD1 (6 bases). This CDR3 spans 13 amino acids. Germline V gene data show CDR1 as DFQATT and CDR2 as SNEGSKA (reference sequence). V lost 6 bases and J 3 bases, leaving 15 bases between the germline ends. CDR3 bases: TGCAGTGCACCGGGACATGGTCGCTACGAGCAGTACTTC. This codes for CSAPGHGRYEQYF.

Only a few counts were recorded for this clonotype. The genes are TRBV27 and TRBJ1-4; a weak D match, TRBD1 (5 bases). V was pared by 6 bases and J by 6 bases, with 8 bases between. CDR3 length equals 12 residues. Per germline, CDR1 MNHEY and CDR2 SMNVEV (reference sequence). In nucleotides, the CDR3 is TGTGCCAGCAGAACAGGCCATGAAAAACTGTTTTTT. Amino acids: CASRTGHEKLFF.

The rearrangement links TRBV12-3 or TRBV12-4 to TRBJ1-1, with TRBD1 as a possible D gene (6 bases). Trimming removed 3 bases at V and 0 bases at J, with 14 bases between. This CDR3 region has 16 residues. CDR3 residues: CASSLRRGQLNTEAFF. CDR3 sequence (DNA): TGTGCCAGCAGTTTGAGGCGTGGACAGTTGAACACTGAAGCTTTCTTT.

The chain employs TRBV6-6 and TRBJ2-5; 8 bases fit TRBD1. The CDR3 spans 14 residues. Germline V CDR1 and CDR2: MNHNY, SVGAGI (reference sequence). V dropped 6 bases and J dropped 6; count of bases not matched to a gene: 9. The DNA for the CDR3 is TGTGCCAGCAGCGATGGACAGGGTACAAAGACCCAGTACTTC. Its protein product is CASSDGQGTKTQYF.

This clonotype was observed a few times. The rearrangement links TRBV5-1 to TRBJ2-4; D ambiguous. The CDR3 has 13 amino acids. Trimming cost V 1 base and J 8 bases, with 10 bases left between them. Germline V gene sequence: CDR1 SGHRS, CDR2 YFSETQ. CDR3 sequence: CASSLSRGDIQYF. In nucleotides, the CDR3 is TGCGCCAGCAGCTTGTCCCGTGGGGACATTCAGTACTTC.

The chain has TRBV7-2 and TRBJ1-5, with TRBD1 as a possible D gene (5 bases). The germline CDR1 and CDR2 sequences are SGHTA and FQGNSA. The V end was cut by 5 bases, the J end by 5 bases, with 13 bases between. CDR3 size: 14 residues. The CDR3 DNA follows: TGTGCCAGCAGCCCCCCGGGGGTTTATCAGCCCCAGCATTTT. This codes for CASSPPGVYQPQHF.